The 12 T cell receptor beta chains in this list originate from one sample, sequenced in a study of cytomegalovirus exposure and HLA in healthy donors. The PCR contained 60 Vbeta and 13 Jbeta primers. Some clones are missing from TCRdb's copy, which holds only in-frame ones; the method was immunoSEQ multiplex PCR. This table has 140,000 to 150,000 clones, roughly 10% appearing once. Sequencing was performed on PBMCs. Receptors were obtained from a male donor in good health and CMV-seronegative.

This clone was observed a handful of times. This sequence joins TRBV5-1 and TRBJ2-1; possible D gene TRBD2, 5 bases. V was trimmed by 2 bases and J by 4 bases, leaving 7 bases between them. Per germline, CDR1 SGHRS and CDR2 YFSETQ. The CDR3 is made up of 13 amino acids. CDR3 sequence reads: CASSFPGYNEQFF. In DNA form, the CDR3 reads TGCGCCAGCAGCTTTCCGGGGTACAATGAGCAGTTCTTC.

This clone was detected a few times. CDR3 region: CASKEGGNTIYF. CDR3 nucleotide sequence: TGTGCCAGCAAGGAGGGCGGAAACACCATATATTTT. This chain links TRBV28 with TRBJ1-3; D not resolved. The CDR3 has 12 residues. V shed 7 bases and J shed 4 bases, with 8 bases lying between them. The V gene's germline CDR1 is MDHEN and CDR2 SYDVKM.

The CDR3 protein is CASSYQGTNTGELFF. DNA for the CDR3: TGTGCCAGCAGTTACCAGGGGACGAACACCGGGGAGCTGTTTTTT. The V and J genes are TRBV6-6 and TRBJ2-2; the D gene is possibly TRBD1 (6 bases). V lost 2 bases to trimming and J lost 0 bases, with 7 bases between them. The CDR3 consists of 15 residues. Germline V CDR1 and CDR2: MNHNY, SVGAGI (reference sequence).

V and J are TRBV4-1 and TRBJ2-4; D is possibly TRBD2 (6 bases). The germline V gene has CDR1 MGHRA and CDR2 YSYEKL. Trimming cost V 4 bases and J 1 base, with 17 bases left between them. CDR3 length: 17 residues. The chain's CDR3 is CASSPSPGVDAKNIQYF. The CDR3 bases are TGCGCCAGCAGCCCTTCACCGGGGGTCGATGCCAAAAACATTCAGTACTTC.

This clone was recorded a few times. The chain recombines TRBV9 with TRBJ2-7, with D possibly TRBD1 on 8 matching bases. Trimming shortened V by 7 bases and J by 1 base, and 15 bases separated the two germline ends. There are 14 residues in the CDR3. Germline V gene lookup returns CDR1 SGDLS and CDR2 YYNGEE. As DNA, the CDR3 is TGTGCCAGCGCACAGGGGGGGAGATCCTACGAGCAGTACTTC. Translation: CASAQGGRSYEQYF.

This chain joins TRBV5-5 and TRBJ2-1, with D uncertain. V was cut by 1 base and J by 7 bases, with 9 bases left in between. The CDR3 loop spans 13 amino acids. Germline loops: CDR1 SGHKS, CDR2 YYEKEE (reference sequence). DNA for the CDR3: TGTGCCAGCAGCTTGAGCTCCCGGAATGAGCAGTTCTTC. This translates into CASSLSSRNEQFF. The variable domain in full, completed from reference TRBV5-5 and TRBJ2-1, reads DAGVTQSPTHLIKTRGQQVTLRCSPISGHKSVSWYQQVLGQGPQFIFQYYEKEERGRGNFPDRFSARQFPNYSSELNVNALLLGDSALYLCASSLSSRNEQFFGPGTRLTVL.

This clone has only a few counts. The J gene is TRBJ1-5, the V gene TRBV2; D is unresolved. V was pared by 3 bases and J by 4 bases, with 10 bases between. CDR1 is SNHLY, CDR2 FYNNEI, per germline. The CDR3 covers 14 residues. Here the CDR3 reads CASSDLRVNQPQHF. The CDR3 coding sequence is TGTGCCAGCAGTGATCTGAGGGTTAATCAGCCCCAGCATTTT.

V gene TRBV4-3 combines with J gene TRBJ2-1; the match to TRBD2 covers 9 bases. V lost 4 bases to trimming and J lost 7 bases; unmatched junction nucleotides: 8. This CDR3 spans 15 amino acids. Germline V CDR1 and CDR2: LGHNA, YSLEER. CDR3 sequence (DNA): TGCGCCAGCAGCCGCGGGAGGGGCGCAGGTAATGAGCAGTTCTTC. Protein sequence: CASSRGRGAGNEQFF.

This clone showed up just a few times. The gene calls are TRBV7-2 and TRBJ1-1; D possibly corresponds to TRBD1 (6 bases). With 6 bases removed from V and 6 bases from J, the gap between germline ends came to 17 bases. The CDR3 spans 14 residues. Germline-derived CDR1 and CDR2 are SGHTA and FQGNSA. The CDR3 protein is CASSPHREGPEAFF. CDR3 DNA: TGTGCCAGCAGTCCCCACAGGGAAGGCCCTGAAGCTTTCTTT.

V and J are TRBV11-2 and TRBJ1-1, with D unclear. Germline assignment: CDR1 SGHAT and CDR2 FQNNGV. The ends were cut back, 3 bases at V and 6 bases at J, with 11 bases in the middle. The CDR3 is made up of 13 amino acids. Here the CDR3 reads CASSFTTGAEAFF. As DNA, the CDR3 is TGTGCCAGCAGCTTTACCACCGGGGCTGAAGCTTTCTTT.

This sequence joins TRBV19 and TRBJ1-1; tentative D call: TRBD1 (5 bases). Germline-derived CDR1 and CDR2 are LNHDA and SQIVND (reference sequence). This CDR3 has 16 residues. V lost 7 bases to trimming and J lost 1 base, with 19 bases between them. The CDR3 protein is CASTPGGWGENTEAFF. The CDR3 nucleotides are TGTGCCAGTACTCCGGGCGGTTGGGGGGAGAACACTGAAGCTTTCTTT.

The V and J genes are TRBV5-1 and TRBJ2-7, with TRBD1 identical over 8 bases. This CDR3 is 15 amino acids long. In germline, CDR1 is SGHRS, CDR2 YFSETQ. Losses at the gene ends were 2 bases for V and 4 bases for J; bases not matched to a gene: 8. CDR3 residues: CASSLGQGVGYEQYF. The CDR3 DNA sequence: TGCGCCAGCAGCTTAGGACAGGGTGTGGGATACGAGCAGTACTTC. Full variable domain (outside the CDR3, taken from reference TRBV5-1 and TRBJ2-7): KAGVTQTPRYLIKTRGQQVTLSCSPISGHRSVSWYQQTPGQGLQFLFEYFSETQRNKGNFPGRFSGRQFSNSRSEMNVSTLELGDSALYLCASSLGQGVGYEQYFGPGTRLTVT.